The T cell receptor (beta chain) under discussion was sequenced for a study of graft-versus-host responses after intestinal transplantation. As for the study in general: After anti-thymocyte globulin induction, recipients took tacrolimus and steroids for 3 to 4 years.

Study conclusions and caveats: Recipient marrow contained GvH clones, some of which appeared first in ileum or blood.

This clone appeared once. The antigen is undetermined. Produced via immunoSEQ multiplex PCR; TCRdb's table is partial and in-frame only. The sample has roughly 3,300 clones, 85% to 95% seen once. This CDR3 has 15 residues. The ends lost 4 bases at V and 4 bases at J; junction bases unmatched: 6. Germline assignment: CDR1 MGHRA and CDR2 YSYEKL. Sequences were derived from bone marrow, sampled 350 to 400 days after transplant. The source of this sequence is a human patient who received an intestinal transplant, so some T cells may come from the graft donor. V and J are TRBV4-1 and TRBJ2-7; 11 bases align to TRBD1. The chain's CDR3 is CASSPGQGARYEQYF. The CDR3 bases are TGCGCCAGCAGCCCCGGACAGGGGGCAAGGTACGAGCAGTACTTC.